This TCR beta chain derives from a study of blood T cell repertoires in COVID-19 (dated by TCRdb to between 2020 and 2021). As for the study more broadly: Collaborator samples came from the United States, Italy and Spain and covered acute and convalescent phases of COVID-19. The material from the prospective study consisted of cDNA or gDNA derived from T cells, B-cell-depleted T cells, or PBMCs. Deeply sampled blood TCRbeta repertoires from subjects exposed to, actively infected with, or recovered from COVID-19 were included in the dataset. The repertoires were released in a freely available public database meant as a resource for research on the immune response to SARS-CoV-2. The samples were drawn from two sources: the first 160 participants of the ongoing ImmuneRACE study, and 1,000 to 1,500 subjects contributed by 6 global collaborators. The sample metadata nearly always contained a de-identified subject ID, COVID-19 status, age in years and sex. Where HLA class I and class II types were available, the types were taken from metadata supplied by the sample provider, not from assay-based typing.

General conclusions and limits of the study: Clinical and demographic metadata were provided uncurated, with the amount varying by source and participant.

TCRbeta CDR3 regions were amplified from genomic DNA using the immunoSEQ Assay, a bias-controlled multiplex PCR. The authors' analysis ran thus. Nucleated cell counts per sample were estimated from amplification of reference gene primers within the assay. To quantify the absolute abundance of each unique TCRbeta CDR3 rearrangement, sequence reads were collapsed and filtered. For each sample, productive Simpson clonality was calculated as the square root of Simpson's diversity index across productive rearrangements. TCRdb carries this immuneACCESS record with in-frame sequences only. Its versions omit some clonotypes, under half of them owing to an unresolved V gene in the studies checked, with the rest unexplained. The V and J calls and clone size are taken from that table; D and trimming were inferred from the DNA. This sample gives approximately 330,000 clones in total; roughly 89% of them show up just once. The biggest ten clones account for 7.5% to 10% of the sample.

One collaborating source in Seattle enrolled patients during active infection and followed them longitudinally through the course of disease. Each collaborating institution followed its own protocols to collect whole blood in K2EDTA tubes. For TCRbeta analysis, collaborator samples were shipped as frozen whole blood, as isolated PBMCs, or as DNA extracted from either sample type. Relative to germline, V is missing 5 bases and J is missing 4 bases, with 10 bases of the junction outside any gene match. The CDR3 goes from the cysteine to the phenylalanine over 15 residues. Just the 45-base CDR3 DNA is kept, in frame starting at base 1. CDR1 MNHEY and CDR2 SVGAGI are derived from the germline V gene. Regarding this clone: The specificity of this receptor is unknown. Per-base qualities were not stored, and no clone one base away is much larger.

The sequenced sample consisted of peripheral blood. The chain is made from TRBV6-5 and TRBJ1-1, and 7 junction bases match TRBD1. The TCR was taken from a man aged 30-40 years with COVID-19, enrolled during active disease. The base sequence is TGTGCCAGCAGTCCCGCACAGGGGTGGAGCACTGAAGCTTTCTTT. Translated, this is CASSPAQGWSTEAFF.